A selection of T cell receptor beta chains follows, all from one sample in a study of human T cells and chemical hapten exposure. TCRdb processed the RACE reads anew with MiXCR; each CDR3 protein has one entry. The data contain some 90,000 distinct CDR3 sequences, more than 9.5% of them singletons. Sequenced material: whole blood, taken in connection with sensitization to the hapten diphenylcyclopropenone (DPC). These receptors were collected from a woman aged 40 to 55 with alopecia areata. Some clones in this sample may be carry-over from other donors' samples. Both conserved end residues are part of each CDR3. The D gene is left open where the match is weak. The size of a clone is reported for some rows only, either as once, few or many, or as a class for expanded clones.

>.|TRBJ2-5|TRBD2|TRBV4-2
CASSQDLRGETQYF
TGTGCCAGCAGCCAAGATTTGCGGGGGGAGACCCAGTACTTC
>.|TRBJ2-7|TRBD1|TRBV6-5
CASSYSGQGTEQYF
TGTGCCAGCAGTTACTCGGGACAGGGAACCGAGCAGTACTTC
>.|TRBJ2-1|TRBD2|TRBV6-4
CASSASLLAGDQQFF
TGTGCCAGCAGTGCCTCTCTACTAGCGGGGGACCAGCAGTTCTTC
>many|TRBJ1-1|TRBD1|TRBV25-1
CASGTGHTEAFF
TGTGCCAGCGGGACAGGGCACACTGAAGCTTTCTTT
>few|TRBJ2-5|.|TRBV19
CASSGPDGETQYF
TGTGCCAGCTCGGGCCCAGATGGAGAGACCCAGTACTTC
>few|TRBJ2-3|.|TRBV27
CASSLLVPPTDTQYF
TGTGCCAGCAGTTTACTCGTTCCCCCCACAGATACGCAGTATTTT
>many|TRBJ2-7|.|TRBV6-2/TRBV6-3
CASTAGGPESYEQYF
TGTGCCAGCACCGCCGGGGGCCCAGAATCTTACGAGCAGTACTTC
>few|TRBJ1-1|TRBD1|TRBV12-3/TRBV12-4
CASSRQQGASTEAFF
TGTGCCAGCAGCCGGCAACAGGGGGCATCCACTGAAGCTTTCTTT
>few|TRBJ2-7|.|TRBV28
CASSLREPPEQYF
TGTGCCAGCAGTTTGAGGGAGCCGCCTGAGCAGTACTTC
>many|TRBJ1-1|.|TRBV6-6
CASSPRDPKKSANTEAFF
TGTGCCAGCAGCCCTAGGGACCCCAAAAAGTCGGCGAACACTGAAGCTTTCTTT
>.|TRBJ2-7|TRBD2|TRBV7-6
CASSHGTSGGPVPYEQYF
TGTGCCAGCAGCCACGGGACTAGCGGGGGGCCCGTCCCCTACGAGCAGTACTTC
>many|TRBJ2-5|TRBD2|TRBV5-1
CASSLATLAGTYQETQYF
TGCGCCAGCAGCTTGGCCACACTAGCGGGAACGTACCAAGAGACCCAGTACTTC
>few|TRBJ2-3|.|TRBV4-3
CASSQSVADTQYF
TGCGCCAGCAGCCAATCAGTTGCAGATACGCAGTATTTT
>few|TRBJ1-6|TRBD1|TRBV20-1
CSAEGAHNSPLHF
TGCAGTGCCGAGGGGGCCCATAATTCACCCCTCCACTTT
>many|TRBJ1-3|.|TRBV5-1
CASSSGGQNTIYF
TGCGCCAGCAGCTCGGGGGGACAAAACACCATATATTTT
>many|TRBJ1-1|.|TRBV2
CASARGGKDTEAFF
TGTGCCAGCGCCAGAGGAGGAAAGGACACTGAAGCTTTCTTT
>.|TRBJ1-2|.|TRBV29-1
CSVTGTEELYGYTF
TGCAGCGTGACGGGAACAGAAGAACTCTATGGCTACACCTTC
>.|TRBJ1-1|.|TRBV7-2
CASSFGGFQNTEAFF
TGTGCCAGCAGCTTTGGTGGCTTCCAGAACACTGAAGCTTTCTTT
>many|TRBJ1-1|.|TRBV6-5
CASKRVGAPRGTEAFF
TGTGCCAGCAAACGGGTCGGTGCCCCAAGGGGCACTGAAGCTTTCTTT
>few|TRBJ1-1|TRBD1|TRBV18
CASSPPGGQGRSDEAFF
TGTGCCAGCTCACCGCCTGGGGGACAGGGACGAAGTGATGAAGCTTTCTTT
>many|TRBJ2-1|.|TRBV3-1
CASSQNTGPREQFF
TGTGCCAGCAGCCAAAACACCGGCCCCCGCGAGCAGTTCTTC
>.|TRBJ1-2|.|TRBV6-6
CASSSQLGYTF
TGTGCCAGCAGCTCCCAATTGGGCTACACCTTC
>.|TRBJ2-1|TRBD2|TRBV9
CASSAHEAVTSGGAYEQFF
TGTGCCAGCAGCGCCCACGAAGCTGTTACTAGCGGGGGGGCCTATGAGCAGTTCTTC
>.|TRBJ1-2|.|TRBV7-9
CASSAVNRERGYTF
TGTGCCAGCAGCGCGGTTAACAGGGAGAGAGGCTACACCTTC
>many|TRBJ1-1|TRBD1|TRBV20-1
CSADGTGVRSEAFF
TGCAGTGCAGACGGGACAGGGGTTCGCAGCGAAGCTTTCTTT
>few|TRBJ2-4|TRBD2|TRBV11-2
CASSLEGGGFLAKNIQYF
TGTGCCAGCAGCTTAGAGGGGGGAGGGTTTCTAGCCAAAAACATTCAGTACTTC
>few|TRBJ2-7|.|TRBV27
CASSLSPPRSYEQYF
TGTGCCAGCAGTTTATCCCCACCTCGCTCCTACGAGCAGTACTTC
>.|TRBJ1-4|.|TRBV7-2
CASSLASLTTNEKLFF
TGTGCCAGCAGCTTAGCGTCCCTCACAACTAATGAAAAACTGTTTTTT
>.|TRBJ2-1|.|TRBV27
CASSLRLVNEQFF
TGTGCCAGCAGTTTGCGGCTAGTCAATGAGCAGTTCTTC
>few|TRBJ2-2|.|TRBV4-1
CASSQDPGAATGELFF
TGCGCCAGCAGCCAAGATCCCGGGGCGGCCACCGGGGAGCTGTTTTTT
>.|TRBJ2-1|TRBD2|TRBV5-4
CASSLGLAGRTEQFF
TGTGCCAGCAGCTTGGGTCTAGCGGGGCGAACTGAGCAGTTCTTC
>many|TRBJ2-1|TRBD2|TRBV29-1
CSVTGGLGSYNEQFF
TGCAGCGTTACGGGAGGCCTTGGGTCCTACAATGAGCAGTTCTTC
>few|TRBJ2-7|TRBD1|TRBV29-1
CSVEKDRGDEQYF
TGCAGCGTTGAGAAGGACAGGGGGGACGAGCAGTACTTC
>.|TRBJ2-4|TRBD1|TRBV9
CASSRQGLAKNIQYF
TGTGCCAGCTCCCGACAGGGATTAGCCAAAAACATTCAGTACTTC
>many|TRBJ1-5|.|TRBV10-3
CAITDGSNQPQHF
TGTGCCATCACCGACGGGAGCAATCAGCCCCAGCATTTT
>.|TRBJ2-7|TRBD2|TRBV11-2
CASSPSSGASYEQYF
TGTGCCAGCAGCCCCTCCAGCGGGGCCTCCTACGAGCAGTACTTC
>few|TRBJ2-3|TRBD1|TRBV10-3
CAISESRGTGPTDTQYF
TGTGCCATCAGTGAGTCGAGGGGGACAGGGCCGACAGATACGCAGTATTTT
>few|TRBJ1-5|TRBD1|TRBV7-6
CASSATGNNQPQHF
TGTGCCAGCAGCGCGACAGGGAACAATCAGCCCCAGCATTTT
>.|TRBJ1-2|.|TRBV4-3
CASSPTPNYGYTF
TGCGCCAGCAGCCCGACACCGAACTATGGCTACACCTTC
>many|TRBJ2-7|.|TRBV18
CASSPQRAAYEQYF
TGTGCCAGCTCACCTCAACGGGCTGCCTACGAGCAGTACTTC
>many|TRBJ2-5|.|TRBV7-8
CASSRAQLGGETQYF
TGTGCCAGCAGCCGCGCCCAACTAGGAGGGGAGACCCAGTACTTC
>few|TRBJ2-4|.|TRBV7-8
CASSPGGGGDKNIQYF
TGTGCCAGCAGCCCAGGGGGCGGGGGGGACAAAAACATTCAGTACTTC
>few|TRBJ2-1|TRBD1|TRBV5-1
CASSLGQVHNEQFF
TGCGCCAGCAGCTTAGGACAGGTCCACAATGAGCAGTTCTTC
>many|TRBJ2-3|TRBD2|TRBV29-1
CSVGLAGLSSDTQYF
TGCAGCGTCGGACTAGCGGGGTTGTCGTCAGATACGCAGTATTTT
>many|TRBJ2-7|.|TRBV27
CASSFGLTYEQYF
TGTGCCAGCAGTTTCGGACTGACATACGAGCAGTACTTC
>many|TRBJ1-1|.|TRBV7-8
CASSPRENTEAFF
TGTGCCAGCAGCCCAAGGGAGAACACTGAAGCTTTCTTT
>few|TRBJ1-1|TRBD1|TRBV10-3
CAIRTGGGNTEAFF
TGTGCCATCAGGACAGGGGGCGGGAACACTGAAGCTTTCTTT
>.|TRBJ1-2|.|TRBV30
CACLFLDSYGYTF
TGTGCCTGTCTGTTCCTTGACAGCTATGGCTACACCTTC
>many|TRBJ2-1|TRBD2|TRBV20-1
CSATRTSGHNEQFF
TGCAGTGCCACTCGGACTAGCGGTCACAATGAGCAGTTCTTC
>many|TRBJ2-1|TRBD1|TRBV7-9
CASSFGTGLYNEQFF
TGTGCCAGCAGCTTCGGGACAGGGCTCTACAATGAGCAGTTCTTC